These 12 T cell receptor beta chains were sequenced from one sample in a study of blood T cell repertoires in COVID-19. The table came from immunoSEQ multiplex PCR; TCRdb's copy has only in-frame clones and leaves some out. The sample lists around 240,000 clones, about 83% occurring once. Material for sequencing was peripheral blood. These receptors originate from a woman aged 50 to 60 with acute or convalescent COVID-19.

The chain recombines TRBV27 with TRBJ1-5; possibly TRBD1 for D (5 bases). In germline, CDR1 is MNHEY, CDR2 SMNVEV (reference sequence). The length of the CDR3 is 13 residues. V lost 6 bases, J lost 6 bases, and 12 bases lay in between. The CDR3: CASRQAPGQPQHF. The CDR3 DNA is TGTGCCAGCAGACAGGCGCCAGGTCAGCCCCAGCATTTT.

Here the CDR3 DNA reads TGTGCCAGCAGCCAAGACATGGCTAGCGGGACTCGCGAGCAGTACTTC. It specifies CASSQDMASGTREQYF. J is TRBJ2-7 and V is TRBV3-1 (or the pseudogene TRBV3-2); TRBD2 agrees at 9 bases. Per the germline V gene, CDR1 is LGHDT and CDR2 is YNNKEL (reference sequence). The CDR3 contains 16 residues. V lost 0 bases, J lost 6 bases, and 9 bases stayed unmatched.

This CDR3 reads CASRSTGISQPQHF. As DNA, the CDR3 is TGTGCCAGCAGATCCACAGGGATTAGTCAGCCCCAGCATTTT. V is TRBV6-5 and J is TRBJ1-5; the D gene is possibly TRBD1 (6 bases). Germline CDR1 and CDR2: MNHEY and SVGAGI. The CDR3 is 14 residues long. Trimming removed 6 bases from V and 6 bases from J, with 15 bases in between.

This chain joins TRBV4-1 and TRBJ2-7, with TRBD2 identical over 12 bases. The CDR3 extends over 16 amino acids. V shed 0 bases and J 3 bases; nucleotides not matched to a gene: 3. The V gene's germline CDR1 is MGHRA and CDR2 YSYEKL. Here the CDR3 reads CASSQDTSGRNYEQYF. CDR3 DNA: TGCGCCAGCAGCCAAGATACTAGCGGGAGGAACTACGAGCAGTACTTC.

This chain joins TRBV2 and TRBJ2-7; the match to TRBD2 covers 8 bases. Germline CDR1 SNHLY, CDR2 FYNNEI. Losses at the gene ends were 1 base for V and 12 bases for J; bases not matched to a gene: 14. The CDR3 sequence is 15 residues long. In DNA, the CDR3 is TGTGCCAGCAGTGAAGTTCGGGGGGGCTCCAGAGGTTTGTACTTC. It encodes CASSEVRGGSRGLYF.

The chain links TRBV25-1 to TRBJ2-1; 7 bases agree with TRBD2. The V segment lost 1 base and the J segment 10 bases; nucleotides outside the gene matches: 4. Per germline, CDR1 MGHDK and CDR2 SYGVNS. This CDR3 spans 13 amino acids. In DNA form, the CDR3 reads TGTGCCAGCAGTGAATGGAGCGGGACGGAGCAGTTCTTC. It translates to CASSEWSGTEQFF.

This clone is a singleton in its sample. This chain connects TRBV5-6 to TRBJ2-7, with TRBD2 matching over 10 bases. The CDR3 runs 15 residues. Germline CDR1 and CDR2: SGHDT and YYEEEE. The V gene end was trimmed by 3 bases and the J gene end by 4 bases; junction bases not matched to a gene: 7. The CDR3 DNA reads as TGTGCCAGCAGCTCCCCGGGACTAGCGCTATACGAGCAGTACTTC. Translating gives CASSSPGLALYEQYF.

V gene TRBV7-2 combines with J gene TRBJ1-4, with D perhaps matching TRBD1 (5 bases). With 5 bases removed from V and 7 bases from J, the gap between germline ends came to 14 bases. Germline CDR1 is SGHTA and CDR2 is FQGNSA. The CDR3 is 14 residues long. In DNA, the CDR3 is TGTGCCAGCAGCCGCAACGACAGACTTGAAAAACTGTTTTTT. It translates to CASSRNDRLEKLFF.

V usage is TRBV12-3 or TRBV12-4 and J usage is TRBJ2-2; D gene uncertain. V was shortened by 6 bases and J by 1 base, with 6 bases between the two germline ends. This CDR3 has 13 residues. DNA of the CDR3: TGTGCCAGCAGCTACCTGAACACCGGGGAGCTGTTTTTT. Encoded protein: CASSYLNTGELFF.

The chain combines TRBV2 with TRBJ1-5; D is perhaps TRBD1 (6 bases). From germline, CDR1 is SNHLY and CDR2 FYNNEI. V was shortened by 6 bases and J by 4 bases, with 10 bases between the two germline ends. The CDR3 totals 13 residues. CDR3: CASRGQPNQPQHF. CDR3 DNA sequence: TGTGCCAGCAGGGGACAACCGAATCAGCCCCAGCATTTT.

V and J are TRBV3-1 (or the pseudogene TRBV3-2) and TRBJ1-2; the D gene is possibly TRBD1 (5 bases). Per the germline V gene, CDR1 is LGHDT and CDR2 is YNNKEL (reference sequence). The CDR3 runs 15 residues. The ends were cut back, 1 base at V and 4 bases at J, with 13 bases in the middle. CDR3 sequence (DNA): TGTGCCAGCAGCCAAGTGCAGGGCAAACTCTATGGCTACACCTTC. Translated, it gives CASSQVQGKLYGYTF.

This rearrangement joins TRBV6-5 to TRBJ1-3; D remains unclear. The V gene's germline CDR1 is MNHEY and CDR2 SVGAGI. V lost 8 bases and J lost 3, with 8 bases in between. CDR3 length: 12 amino acids. In nucleotides, the CDR3 is TGTGCCAGCGAGAGGATTGGAAACACCATATATTTT. Translating it yields CASERIGNTIYF.